Presented here are 29 T cell receptor beta chains from one specimen sequenced in a study of T-cell memory formation after mild COVID-19. MiXCR was run by TCRdb on the 5' RACE reads, yielding one entry per CDR3 protein. The table has about 320,000 distinct CDR3 sequences, roughly an eighth seen once. Source material: PBMCs or a T cell subset sorted from them (not recorded which). Receptor source: a young man who had mild COVID-19 (a few samples of this study predate the infection). Cell type and time point are not known.

The CDR3, as DNA: TGCGCCAGCAGCTCCGGTGACAAAAATAATTCACCCCTCCACTTT. Protein sequence: CASSSGDKNNSPLHF. The chain carries TRBV5-1 and TRBJ1-6; D not certain. CDR1 SGHRS and CDR2 YFSETQ come from the germline V gene. Between the trimmed V and J ends, which lost 3 bases and 5 bases, there was a span of 12 bases. This CDR3 comprises 15 residues. The full variable domain, its missing parts supplied by reference TRBV5-1 and TRBJ1-6, is KAGVTQTPRYLIKTRGQQVTLSCSPISGHRSVSWYQQTPGQGLQFLFEYFSETQRNKGNFPGRFSGRQFSNSRSEMNVSTLELGDSALYLCASSSGDKNNSPLHFGNGTRLTVT.

This chain connects TRBV7-2 to TRBJ2-3; D is ambiguous. The CDR3 contains 14 residues. Germline CDR1 SGHTA, CDR2 FQGNSA. Trimming shortened V by 3 bases and J by 2 bases, and 9 bases separated the two germline ends. DNA for the CDR3: TGTGCCAGCAGCTTGGTCTTGACCACAGATACGCAGTATTTT. Protein: CASSLVLTTDTQYF.

This clonotype was recorded many times. The chain combines TRBV9 with TRBJ2-3, with 9 positions matching TRBD1. This CDR3 contains 18 residues. Germline loops: CDR1 SGDLS, CDR2 YYNGEE. Trimming removed 4 bases from V and 0 bases from J; junction bases left unmatched: 12. The DNA for the CDR3 is TGTGCCAGCAGCAAAGAGGGAGAACAGGGGGCTAGCACAGATACGCAGTATTTT. It is translated as CASSKEGEQGASTDTQYF.

This clonotype was picked up a small number of times. The genes are TRBV11-2 and TRBJ2-2, with 8 bases identical to TRBD2. V was pared by 5 bases and J by 6 bases, with 11 bases of the junction left unmatched. The CDR3 is 16 residues long. Germline CDR1 reads SGHAT; CDR2 reads FQNNGV. The CDR3: CASSPTLAGKSGELFF. Here the CDR3 DNA reads TGTGCCAGCAGCCCTACTCTAGCGGGCAAGTCCGGGGAGCTGTTTTTT.

This clonotype appeared a few times. The chain employs TRBV12-3 or TRBV12-4 and TRBJ2-5, with 7 bases aligning to TRBD2. J lost 9 bases, V lost 6 bases, and 13 bases had no gene match. The CDR3 runs 14 residues. CDR3 protein: CASRQSGTGGAQYF. The CDR3 DNA reads as TGTGCCAGCAGGCAGAGCGGGACCGGTGGAGCCCAGTACTTC.

This clonotype has only a few counts. The chain employs TRBV4-2 and TRBJ2-3, with D uncertain. CDR1 LGHNA and CDR2 YNFKEQ come from the germline V gene. CDR3 length: 14 residues. Trimming left V 0 bases short and J 1 base short, with 5 bases between. CDR3 sequence: CASSQERRTDTQYF. The CDR3 region has the DNA TGTGCCAGCAGCCAAGAGCGGCGCACAGATACGCAGTATTTT.

Relative to its sample, this clonotype is large. The genes are TRBV20-1 and TRBJ1-3; no clear D gene. V gave up 5 bases and J gave up 3 bases, with 2 bases separating them. CDR3 size: 10 residues. CDR1 DFQATT and CDR2 SNEGSKA come from the germline V gene (reference sequence). In DNA form, the CDR3 reads TGCAGTGCTCGTGGAAACACCATATATTTT. Its translation is CSARGNTIYF.

This clonotype was seen ten or more times. The chain joins TRBV7-6 to TRBJ2-1; TRBD2 matches at 12 bases. The CDR3 is 17 residues long. J gave up 7 bases and V 5 bases, and 12 bases lay outside the gene matches. Germline V gene data show CDR1 as SGHVS and CDR2 as FNYEAQ. CDR3 coding DNA: TGTGCCAGCAGCATTAGGGGCGGTCTAGCGGGGGGGAATGAGCAGTTCTTC. Its protein is CASSIRGGLAGGNEQFF. The variable domain in full, completed from reference TRBV7-6 and TRBJ2-1, reads GAGVSQSPRYKVTKRGQDVALRCDPISGHVSLYWYRQALGQGPEFLTYFNYEAQQDKSGLPNDRFSAERPEGSISTLTIQRTEQRDSAMYRCASSIRGGLAGGNEQFFGPGTRLTVL.

The table lists this clonotype with many counts. V usage is TRBV19 and J usage is TRBJ1-5, with unresolved D. Germline V CDR1 and CDR2: LNHDA, SQIVND (reference sequence). Between the trimmed V and J ends, which lost 8 bases and 6 bases, there was a span of 11 bases. This CDR3 region has 12 residues. The CDR3 loop is CASSVSRQPQHF. CDR3 nucleotides: TGTGCCAGTTCGGTGTCACGTCAGCCCCAGCATTTT.

This clonotype occurred a few times. This sequence joins TRBV4-1 and TRBJ1-1; D is unclear. Trimming cost V 0 bases and J 5 bases, with 19 bases left between them. The length of the CDR3 is 17 residues. The germline CDR1 and CDR2 sequences are MGHRA and YSYEKL. The DNA for the CDR3 is TGCGCCAGCAGCCAAGATTTTTTGGGCCCAAGGGAAACTGAAGCTTTCTTT. Encoded protein: CASSQDFLGPRETEAFF.

This clonotype showed up just a few times. This chain's CDR3 is CASSFGTGYQETQYF. The DNA for the CDR3 is TGTGCCAGCAGCTTCGGGACAGGTTACCAAGAGACCCAGTACTTC. V is TRBV7-8 and J is TRBJ2-5; 8 nucleotides line up with TRBD1. The CDR3 has 15 amino acids. Germline V gene lookup returns CDR1 SGHVS and CDR2 FQNEAQ. V was pared by 3 bases and J by 0 bases, with 3 bases of the junction left unmatched. Supplemented by reference TRBV7-8 and TRBJ2-5, the full variable domain reads GAGVSQSPRYKVAKRGQDVALRCDPISGHVSLFWYQQALGQGPEFLTYFQNEAQLDKSGLPSDRFFAERPEGSVSTLKIQRTQQEDSAVYLCASSFGTGYQETQYFGPGTRLLVL.

CDR3 DNA sequence: TGTGCCAGCAAGTACACCGGGGAGCTGTTTTTT. This codes for CASKYTGELFF. The chain has TRBV6-6 and TRBJ2-2, with D hard to call. CDR1 and CDR2 from the germline V gene are MNHNY and SVGAGI (reference sequence). There are 11 residues in the CDR3. Trimming shortened V by 7 bases and J by 3 bases, and 3 bases separated the two germline ends.

This clonotype was counted a few times. The V and J genes are TRBV7-9 and TRBJ2-7; 8 bases are shared with TRBD1. In germline, CDR1 is SEHNR, CDR2 FQNEAQ (reference sequence). The CDR3 covers 16 residues. J lost 4 bases, V lost 5 bases, and 13 bases had no gene match. CDR3 sequence reads: CASSQTGAGGFYEQYF. The CDR3 bases are TGTGCCAGCAGCCAAACTGGGGCAGGGGGCTTTTACGAGCAGTACTTC. Variable domain in full (rest from reference TRBV7-9 and TRBJ2-7): DTGVSQNPRHKITKRGQNVTFRCDPISEHNRLYWYRQTLGQGPEFLTYFQNEAQLEKSRLLSDRFSAERPKGSFSTLEIQRTEQGDSAMYLCASSQTGAGGFYEQYFGPGTRLTVT.

There are many counts of this clonotype. The rearrangement joins TRBV28 to TRBJ1-2; D unresolved. Germline V gene sequence: CDR1 MDHEN, CDR2 SYDVKM. The length of the CDR3 is 14 residues. V lost 9 bases to trimming and J lost 4 bases, with 18 bases between them. The DNA for the CDR3 is TGTGCCAGTGAGCCCCAGGCCATTCCCTATGGCTACACCTTC. This translates into CASEPQAIPYGYTF.

This clonotype has just a few counts. This chain links TRBV20-1 with TRBJ2-1; weak D call: TRBD2 (5 bases). From germline, CDR1 is DFQATT and CDR2 SNEGSKA (reference sequence). V dropped 0 bases and J dropped 9 bases, with 6 bases sitting between them. This CDR3 has 11 residues. CDR3 sequence: CSARDGVEQFF. In nucleotides, the CDR3 is TGCAGTGCTAGAGACGGGGTTGAGCAGTTCTTC.

A few counts support this clonotype. This sequence joins TRBV19 and TRBJ2-5; 11 nucleotides agree with TRBD2. Germline values: CDR1 LNHDA, CDR2 SQIVND (reference sequence). Germline trimming cut 5 bases from V and 3 bases from J; bases unmatched to any gene: 8. The CDR3 consists of 16 residues. CDR3 in DNA: TGTGCCAGTAGTCGTCTGACTAGCGGGGCGGAAGAGACCCAGTACTTC. Translation gives CASSRLTSGAEETQYF.

J is TRBJ2-5 and V is TRBV11-2; 10 bases fit TRBD2. Germline V gene lookup returns CDR1 SGHAT and CDR2 FQNNGV. V gave up 2 bases and J gave up 2 bases; unmatched junction bases: 5. This CDR3 has 16 residues. The CDR3: CASSLSSGRIQETQYF. CDR3 nucleotides: TGTGCCAGCAGCTTATCTAGCGGGAGAATTCAAGAGACCCAGTACTTC. Complete variable domain (other parts from reference TRBV11-2 and TRBJ2-5): EAGVAQSPRYKIIEKRQSVAFWCNPISGHATLYWYQQILGQGPKLLIQFQNNGVVDDSQLPKDRFSAERLKGVDSTLKIQPAKLEDSAVYLCASSLSSGRIQETQYFGPGTRLLVL.

The J gene is TRBJ2-3, the V gene TRBV5-1; a weak D match, TRBD1 (7 bases). Germline V lookup: CDR1 SGHRS, CDR2 YFSETQ. This CDR3 has 17 amino acids. V dropped 0 bases and J dropped 4 bases, with 18 bases sitting between them. The DNA of the CDR3 is TGCGCCAGCAGCTTGGAGCCAGGGGGGCCGTCGGCAGATACGCAGTATTTT. Translation gives CASSLEPGGPSADTQYF.

The CDR3 loop is CASSLTSGRGTDTQYF. In nucleotides, the CDR3 is TGTGCCAGCAGCTTGACTAGCGGGAGGGGCACAGATACGCAGTATTTT. This rearrangement joins TRBV7-3 to TRBJ2-3; 14 bases fit TRBD2. Germline lookup yields CDR1 SGHTA and CDR2 FQGTGA. CDR3 size: 16 residues. Trimming cost V 3 bases and J 1 base; bases outside gene matches: 0.

This clonotype was detected a few times. CDR3 loop: CASSQDRGSWALGEKLFF. DNA for the CDR3: TGCGCCAGCAGCCAAGATCGCGGTAGTTGGGCCCTTGGAGAAAAACTGTTTTTT. The J gene is TRBJ1-4, the V gene TRBV4-1; D remains ambiguous. This CDR3 has 18 residues. Trimming took 0 bases from V and 8 from J, leaving 22 bases between them. Germline V gene data show CDR1 as MGHRA and CDR2 as YSYEKL.

The V call is TRBV9, the J call TRBJ2-7; 7 bases align to TRBD1. The CDR3 covers 14 residues. Trimming cost V 4 bases and J 0 bases; bases outside gene matches: 4. Germline V gives CDR1 SGDLS, CDR2 YYNGEE. The CDR3 sequence is CASSKTGISYEQYF. CDR3 DNA sequence: TGTGCCAGCAGCAAGACAGGGATCTCCTACGAGCAGTACTTC.

The chain carries TRBV3-1 and TRBJ2-2; D is possibly TRBD2 (6 bases). This CDR3 is built from 16 residues. The V end lost 3 bases, the J end lost 0 bases, and 11 bases lay between the germline ends. In germline, CDR1 is LGHDT, CDR2 YNNKEL (reference sequence). CDR3 nucleotides: TGTGCCAGCAGCCATACCGGGACTGCGAACACCGGGGAGCTGTTTTTT. Protein sequence: CASSHTGTANTGELFF.

Concerning this clonotype itself: One end of the junction varies from germline; a read error may be responsible. The chain is built from TRBV6-5 and TRBJ1-2; no clear D gene. Germline loops: CDR1 MNHEY, CDR2 SVGAGI. The CDR3 is made up of 14 amino acids. The CDR3 region has the DNA TGTGCCAGCAGTTACCTCAGTCCCGAGTATGGCTACTCCTTC. Translation: CASSYLSPEYGYSF.

This clonotype turned up a few times. The V call is TRBV20-1, the J call TRBJ1-5; D possibly corresponds to TRBD1 (5 bases). Germline CDR1 is DFQATT and CDR2 is SNEGSKA (reference sequence). Trimming pared 3 bases from V and 5 bases from J, leaving 14 bases between. This CDR3 has 14 amino acids. The CDR3 region is CSARTPGGDQPQHF. For the CDR3, the DNA is TGCAGTGCTAGGACCCCGGGGGGGGATCAGCCCCAGCATTTT.

This clonotype has a handful of counts. The chain employs TRBV6-5 and TRBJ2-7, with 9 bases aligning to TRBD2. Germline loops: CDR1 MNHEY, CDR2 SVGAGI. J was trimmed by 3 bases and V by 7 bases; bases with no gene match: 7. This CDR3 is 14 amino acids long. This CDR3 reads CASKKTSGIYEQYF. The CDR3 nucleotides read TGTGCCAGCAAAAAGACTAGCGGAATCTACGAGCAGTACTTC.

In DNA, the CDR3 is TGCAGTGCGTACCGGGATACGCAGTATTTT. Protein product: CSAYRDTQYF. This chain uses TRBV20-1 with TRBJ2-3; D ambiguous. Trimming pared 6 bases from V and 6 bases from J, leaving 7 bases between. Germline CDR1 reads DFQATT; CDR2 reads SNEGSKA (reference sequence). The CDR3 consists of 10 residues.

At least ten counts were recorded for this clonotype. The chain recombines TRBV3-1 with TRBJ1-2, with D perhaps matching TRBD1 (6 bases). Germline CDR1 is LGHDT and CDR2 is YNNKEL (reference sequence). Between the trimmed V and J ends, which lost 0 bases and 1 base, there was a span of 12 bases. The CDR3 is 16 amino acids. CDR3 DNA: TGTGCCAGCAGCCAAGAAGGTTGGGACATTAACTATGGCTACACCTTC. Amino acid sequence: CASSQEGWDINYGYTF.

This clonotype occurred a few times. This rearrangement joins TRBV7-2 to TRBJ2-3; D remains ambiguous. V lost 5 bases and J lost 4, with 10 bases in between. The CDR3 runs 13 residues. CDR1 and CDR2 (germline): SGHTA, FQGNSA. The CDR3 DNA follows: TGTGCCAGCAGCCCCGAGCCCGCAGATACGCAGTATTTT. Residues: CASSPEPADTQYF.

This clonotype has a count of ten or more. This chain links TRBV6-1 with TRBJ2-7, with no clear D. The CDR3 runs 13 residues. From germline, CDR1 is MNHNS and CDR2 SASEGT. Trimming removed 4 bases at V and 1 base at J, with 8 bases between. The CDR3 is CASSAGGSYEQYF. The CDR3 nucleotides are TGTGCCAGCAGTGCGGGCGGTTCCTACGAGCAGTACTTC.